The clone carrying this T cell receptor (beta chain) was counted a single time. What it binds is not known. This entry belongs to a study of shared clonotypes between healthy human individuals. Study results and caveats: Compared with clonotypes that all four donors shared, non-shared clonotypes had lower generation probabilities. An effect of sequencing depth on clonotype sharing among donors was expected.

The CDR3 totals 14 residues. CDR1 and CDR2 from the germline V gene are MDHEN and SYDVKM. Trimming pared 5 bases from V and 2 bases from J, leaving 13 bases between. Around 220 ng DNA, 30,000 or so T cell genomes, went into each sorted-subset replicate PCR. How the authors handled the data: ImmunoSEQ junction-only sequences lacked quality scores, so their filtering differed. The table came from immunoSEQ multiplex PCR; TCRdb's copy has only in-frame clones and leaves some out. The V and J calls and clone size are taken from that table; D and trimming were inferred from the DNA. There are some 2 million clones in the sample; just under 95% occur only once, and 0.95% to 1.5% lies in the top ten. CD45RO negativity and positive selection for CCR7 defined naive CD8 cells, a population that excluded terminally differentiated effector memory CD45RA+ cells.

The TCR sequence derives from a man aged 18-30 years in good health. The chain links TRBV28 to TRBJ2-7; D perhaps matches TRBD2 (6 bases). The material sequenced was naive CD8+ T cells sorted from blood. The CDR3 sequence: CASSARTGAYEQYF. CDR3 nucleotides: TGTGCCAGCAGTGCCCGGACGGGAGCCTACGAGCAGTACTTC.